Below, 11 T cell receptor beta chains from the same sample are listed, as sequenced in a study of vaccination and CD4 T cells after COVID-19. One entry per CDR3 protein results from TCRdb running MiXCR on the PCR reads. The sample lists fewer than 15,000 distinct CDR3 sequences, roughly 71% occurring once. The specimen comprised CD4+ T cells from blood, sampled after SARS-CoV-2 vaccination. The source is a human donor who had recovered from COVID-19.

The chain couples TRBV30 to TRBJ1-1, with 10 bases fitting TRBD1. The CDR3 sequence is 14 residues long. With V trimmed by 5 bases and J by 4 bases, 7 bases remained unmatched. Germline V gives CDR1 GTSNPN, CDR2 SVGIG (reference sequence). CDR3 sequence: CAWDRTGGFTEAFF. Written as DNA, the CDR3 is TGTGCCTGGGATAGGACAGGGGGATTCACTGAAGCTTTCTTT. Using reference TRBV30 and TRBJ1-1 for the parts outside the CDR3, the full variable domain is SQTIHQWPATLVQPVGSPLSLECTVEGTSNPNLYWYRQAAGRGLQLLFYSVGIGQISSEVPQNLSASRPQDRQFILSSKKLLLSDSGFYLCAWDRTGGFTEAFFGQGTRLTVV.

This chain uses TRBV20-1 with TRBJ2-1; 10 positions agree with TRBD2. The CDR3 runs to 13 residues. V trimming: 3 bases; J trimming: 9 bases; junction bases outside the gene matches: 5. Germline lookup yields CDR1 DFQATT and CDR2 SNEGSKA (reference sequence). CDR3 nucleotide sequence: TGCAGTGCTAGCTCGCTAGCGGGAGTTGAGCAGTTCTTC. It yields the protein CSASSLAGVEQFF.

The chain couples TRBV7-9 to TRBJ2-3, with 7 bases that match TRBD2. The germline gives CDR1 SEHNR, CDR2 FQNEAQ (reference sequence). The ends lost 4 bases at V and 0 bases at J; junction bases unmatched: 1. The CDR3 spans 14 residues. This CDR3 reads CASSWGGSTDTQYF. The DNA of the CDR3 is TGTGCCAGCAGCTGGGGGGGGAGCACAGATACGCAGTATTTT.

The chain couples TRBV19 to TRBJ1-1; weak D call: TRBD1 (5 bases). Germline V lookup: CDR1 LNHDA, CDR2 SQIVND (reference sequence). The length of the CDR3 is 15 residues. The germline V and J ends were trimmed by 4 bases and 0 bases, with 12 bases remaining between them. CDR3 DNA sequence: TGTGCCAGTAGTAAGGCAGGGAGCATGAACACTGAAGCTTTCTTT. It encodes CASSKAGSMNTEAFF.

This clonotype was seen a single time. The chain uses TRBV6-2 or TRBV6-3 and TRBJ2-7; D call uncertain. Germline CDR1 MNHEY, CDR2 SVGEGT. The CDR3 has 13 amino acids. Trimming left V 0 bases short and J 6 bases short, with 9 bases between. The CDR3 coding sequence is TGTGCCAGCAGTTACTCGGTGCGCCCCGAGCAGTACTTC. Residues: CASSYSVRPEQYF.

This clonotype appeared a few times. The chain couples TRBV27 to TRBJ1-5, with D hard to call. Germline loops: CDR1 MNHEY, CDR2 SMNVEV (reference sequence). This CDR3 region has 15 residues. V was pared by 6 bases and J by 3 bases, with 15 bases between. The CDR3 nucleotides are TGTGCCAGCAGCCATATATGGGGTTTCAATCAGCCCCAGCATTTT. Translation: CASSHIWGFNQPQHF.

This chain links TRBV29-1 with TRBJ2-2; no clear D gene. Germline V gene data show CDR1 as SQVTM and CDR2 as ANQGSEA. This CDR3 is built from 14 residues. Trimming pared 6 bases from V and 1 base from J, leaving 12 bases between. The CDR3 DNA reads TGCAGCGTCGACGGGTCAGGGAACACCGGGGAGCTGTTTTTT. Protein product: CSVDGSGNTGELFF.

V is TRBV6-1 and J is TRBJ1-2; 9 bases align to TRBD1. Germline V gene sequence: CDR1 MNHNS, CDR2 SASEGT. This CDR3 region has 14 residues. Losses at the gene ends were 5 bases for V and 4 bases for J; bases not matched to a gene: 5. CDR3 amino acids: CASSLGQGIYGYTF. Written as DNA, the CDR3 is TGTGCCAGCAGTCTAGGACAGGGGATCTATGGCTACACCTTC.

V usage is TRBV7-9 and J usage is TRBJ2-5; weak D call: TRBD1 (5 bases). Germline V gene lookup returns CDR1 SEHNR and CDR2 FQNEAQ (reference sequence). Deletions cut 5 bases from V and 4 bases from J, with 11 bases between. CDR3 size: 13 residues. The chain's CDR3 is CASSRAQGETQYF. CDR3 nucleotides: TGTGCCAGCAGCCGAGCCCAGGGAGAGACCCAGTACTTC.

J is TRBJ2-7 and V is TRBV7-9; tentative D call: TRBD2 (6 bases). The CDR3 totals 14 residues. V lost 4 bases, J lost 3 bases, and 13 bases lay in between. CDR1 and CDR2 from the germline V gene are SEHNR and FQNEAQ (reference sequence). Here the CDR3 reads CASSSGGADYEQYF. CDR3 DNA: TGTGCCAGCAGCTCCGGCGGGGCAGACTACGAGCAGTACTTC.

The chain is built from TRBV7-8 and TRBJ2-2, with D unclear. This CDR3 contains 15 residues. V was pared by 5 bases and J by 1 base, with 11 bases between. Looked up from germline, CDR1 is SGHVS and CDR2 is FQNEAQ. The CDR3: CASSRARMNTGELFF. DNA of the CDR3: TGTGCCAGCAGCCGCGCCCGTATGAACACCGGGGAGCTGTTTTTT.